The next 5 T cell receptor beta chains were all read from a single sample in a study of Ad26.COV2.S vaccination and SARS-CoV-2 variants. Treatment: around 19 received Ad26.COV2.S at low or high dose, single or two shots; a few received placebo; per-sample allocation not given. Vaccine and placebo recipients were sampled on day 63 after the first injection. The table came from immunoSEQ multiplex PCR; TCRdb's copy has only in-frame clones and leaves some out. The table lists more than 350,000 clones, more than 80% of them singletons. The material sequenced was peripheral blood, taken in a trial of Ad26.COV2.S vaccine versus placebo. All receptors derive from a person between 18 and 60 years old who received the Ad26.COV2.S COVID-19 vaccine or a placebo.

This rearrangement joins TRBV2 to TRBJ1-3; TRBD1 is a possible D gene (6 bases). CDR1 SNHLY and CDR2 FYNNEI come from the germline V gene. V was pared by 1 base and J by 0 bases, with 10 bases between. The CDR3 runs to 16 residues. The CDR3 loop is CASSEEGQISGNTIYF. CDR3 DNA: TGTGCCAGCAGTGAAGAAGGACAGATCTCTGGAAACACCATATATTTT.

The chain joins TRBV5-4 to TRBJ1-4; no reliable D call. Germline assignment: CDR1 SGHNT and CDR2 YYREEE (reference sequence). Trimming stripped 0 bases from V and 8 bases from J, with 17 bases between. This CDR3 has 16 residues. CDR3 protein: CASSLGGGRSDEKLFF. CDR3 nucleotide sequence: TGTGCCAGCAGCTTGGGTGGTGGGAGATCCGACGAAAAACTGTTTTTT.

In DNA, the CDR3 is TGTGCCAGCGGCGAACAGGGGATTGGAGAGACCCAGTACTTC. Its translation is CASGEQGIGETQYF. The chain combines TRBV5-8 with TRBJ2-5, with 7 bases lining up with TRBD1. The CDR3 has 14 amino acids. Germline values: CDR1 SGHTS, CDR2 YDEGEE. V lost 7 bases to trimming and J lost 4 bases; unmatched junction nucleotides: 10.

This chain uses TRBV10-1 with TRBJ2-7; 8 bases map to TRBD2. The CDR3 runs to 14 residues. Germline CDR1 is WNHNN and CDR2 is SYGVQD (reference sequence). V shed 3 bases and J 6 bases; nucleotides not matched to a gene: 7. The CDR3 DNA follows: TGCGCCAGCAGTGACCTGATAGCGGGGAGCGAGCAGTACTTC. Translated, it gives CASSDLIAGSEQYF.

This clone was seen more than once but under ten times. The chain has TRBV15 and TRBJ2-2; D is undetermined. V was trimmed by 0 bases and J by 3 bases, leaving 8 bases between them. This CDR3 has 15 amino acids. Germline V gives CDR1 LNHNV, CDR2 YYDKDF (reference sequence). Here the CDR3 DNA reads TGTGCCACCAGCAGAGATAGGAGTCACACCGGGGAGCTGTTTTTT. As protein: CATSRDRSHTGELFF.